This record covers a single T cell receptor beta chain. Germline CDR1 SGHDT, CDR2 YYEEEE. The CDR3 loop spans 15 amino acids. With 3 bases removed from V and 0 bases from J, the gap between germline ends came to 9 bases. It was with 60 Vbeta and 13 Jbeta primers that the PCR ran. The table came from immunoSEQ multiplex PCR; TCRdb's copy has only in-frame clones and leaves some out. The repertoire holds approximately 180,000 clones, with roughly 80% as singletons. The record originates from a study of cytomegalovirus exposure and HLA in healthy donors. The chain recombines TRBV5-6 with TRBJ2-2; D gene ambiguous. The receptor's source is a woman under 30 in good health and CMV-seronegative. What was sequenced was PBMCs. The DNA for the CDR3 is TGTGCCAGCAGCTATAGCCCCACGAACACCGGGGAGCTGTTTTTT. Translating gives CASSYSPTNTGELFF.